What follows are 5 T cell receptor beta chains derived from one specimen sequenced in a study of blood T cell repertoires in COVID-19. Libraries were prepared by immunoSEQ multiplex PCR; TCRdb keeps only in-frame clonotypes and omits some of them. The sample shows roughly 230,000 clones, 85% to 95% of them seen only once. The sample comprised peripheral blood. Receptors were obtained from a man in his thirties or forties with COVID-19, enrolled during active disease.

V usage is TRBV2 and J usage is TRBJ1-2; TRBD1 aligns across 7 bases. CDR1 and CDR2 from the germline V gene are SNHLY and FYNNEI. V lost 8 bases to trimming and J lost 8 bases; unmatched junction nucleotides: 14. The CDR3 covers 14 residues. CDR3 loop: CASRDRDSVRGYTF. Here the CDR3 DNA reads TGTGCCAGCCGGGACCGGGACAGCGTCAGGGGCTACACCTTC.

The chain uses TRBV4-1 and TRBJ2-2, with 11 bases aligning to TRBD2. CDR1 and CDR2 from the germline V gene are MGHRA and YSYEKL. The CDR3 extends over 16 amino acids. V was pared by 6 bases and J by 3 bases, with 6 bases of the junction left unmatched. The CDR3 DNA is TGCGCCAGCAGACCATTAGCGGGGGGGGACACCGGGGAGCTGTTTTTT. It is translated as CASRPLAGGDTGELFF.

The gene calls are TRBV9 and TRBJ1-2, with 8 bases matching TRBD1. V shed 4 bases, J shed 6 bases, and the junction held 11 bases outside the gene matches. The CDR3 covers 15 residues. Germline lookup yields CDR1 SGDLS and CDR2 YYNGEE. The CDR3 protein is CASSTAPGQGHGYTF. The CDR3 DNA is TGTGCCAGCAGCACCGCCCCAGGACAGGGCCATGGCTACACCTTC. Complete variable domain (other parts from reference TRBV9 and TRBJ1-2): DSGVTQTPKHLITATGQRVTLRCSPRSGDLSVYWYQQSLDQGLQFLIQYYNGEERAKGNILERFSAQQFPDLHSELNLSSLELGDSALYFCASSTAPGQGHGYTFGSGTRLTVV.

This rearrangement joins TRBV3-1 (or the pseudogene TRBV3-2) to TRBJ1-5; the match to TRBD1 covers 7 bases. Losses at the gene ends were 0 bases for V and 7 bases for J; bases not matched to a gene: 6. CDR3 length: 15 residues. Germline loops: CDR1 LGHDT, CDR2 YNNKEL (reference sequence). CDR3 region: CASSQDYRGGQPQHF. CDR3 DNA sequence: TGTGCCAGCAGCCAAGATTACAGGGGAGGCCAGCCCCAGCATTTT.

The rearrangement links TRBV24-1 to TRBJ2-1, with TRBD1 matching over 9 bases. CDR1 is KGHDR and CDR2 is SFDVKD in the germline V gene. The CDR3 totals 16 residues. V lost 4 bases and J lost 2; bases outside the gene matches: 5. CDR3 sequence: CATSDQRQGAYNEQFF. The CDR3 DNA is TGTGCCACCAGTGACCAGCGACAGGGGGCCTACAATGAGCAGTTCTTC.